The present TCR beta chain was sequenced within a study of T cells in Graves' hyperthyroidism and ophthalmopathy. The CDR3 spans 13 residues. V lost 5 bases to trimming and J lost 3 bases, with 13 bases between them. Germline loops: CDR1 DFQATT, CDR2 SNEGSKA (reference sequence). This clonotype appeared many times. TCR beta CDR3 region amplification was performed from RNA transcripts. First-round RT-PCR with HTBI primers amplified the TCR CDR3 region. TCRdb re-called the multiplex PCR reads through MiXCR, storing one row per CDR3 protein. The table includes over 300,000 distinct CDR3 sequences, over 11% detected once.

The TCR originated in a woman between 55 and 75 years old with Graves' hyperthyroidism. Sequencing input: blood. The chain links TRBV20-1 to TRBJ1-1; D possibly corresponds to TRBD1 (6 bases). DNA of the CDR3: TGCAGTGCTGTACAGGGTGGTGACACTGAAGCTTTCTTT. Encoded protein: CSAVQGGDTEAFF.